Each of the 27 T cell receptor beta chains below was sequenced from the same sample in a study of CD8+ T cells in alopecia areata. Following extraction, RNA underwent reverse transcription to cDNA, which served as the sequencing template. The repertoire was sequenced with immunoSEQ multiplex PCR; TCRdb's copy has only in-frame clones and lacks some. The profile shows roughly 100,000 clones, about nine tenths of them singletons. The treatment denotes: oral pan-JAK inhibitor, 5-10 mg twice daily. The sequencing used CD8+ T cells sorted from blood, collected between weeks 30 and 35, from a patient treated with tofacitinib. These receptors all stem from a human donor with alopecia areata.

The rearrangement joins TRBV4-1 to TRBJ2-1; D remains ambiguous. Germline V lookup: CDR1 MGHRA, CDR2 YSYEKL. The CDR3 has 13 amino acids. V lost 1 base and J 5 bases, leaving 6 bases between the germline ends. CDR3 nucleotides: TGCGCCAGCAGCCAAGCACACAACAATGAGCAGTTCTTC. Protein product: CASSQAHNNEQFF.

The sample holds one count of this clone. This sequence joins TRBV7-9 and TRBJ1-1, with D unclear. The germline gives CDR1 SEHNR, CDR2 FQNEAQ (reference sequence). The CDR3 contains 13 residues. Trimming took 4 bases from V and 7 from J, leaving 13 bases between them. The CDR3 region is CASSSEGFDEAFF. In nucleotides, the CDR3 is TGTGCCAGCAGCTCCGAAGGCTTCGATGAAGCTTTCTTT.

J is TRBJ2-7 and V is TRBV29-1, with D unresolved. Trimming took 5 bases from V and 0 from J, leaving 5 bases between them. This CDR3 has 11 amino acids. The germline gives CDR1 SQVTM, CDR2 ANQGSEA. The CDR3 DNA follows: TGCAGCGTTTTTAGCTCCTACGAGCAGTACTTC. Its translation is CSVFSSYEQYF.

The chain couples TRBV19 to TRBJ1-1; unclear D gene. Germline-derived CDR1 and CDR2 are LNHDA and SQIVND (reference sequence). The CDR3 is 15 amino acids. The V gene lost 3 bases and the J gene lost 0 bases, with 11 bases spanning the gap. CDR3 protein: CASSMSAGLNTEAFF. The CDR3 DNA reads as TGTGCCAGTAGTATGTCGGCCGGCTTGAACACTGAAGCTTTCTTT.

This chain connects TRBV27 to TRBJ1-6; a weak D match, TRBD1 (5 bases). V lost 2 bases and J 7 bases, leaving 6 bases between the germline ends. CDR1 MNHEY and CDR2 SMNVEV come from the germline V gene (reference sequence). This CDR3 has 13 amino acids. The CDR3 sequence is CASSLGGNSPLHF. The CDR3 DNA sequence: TGTGCCAGCAGTTTAGGGGGAAATTCACCCCTCCACTTT.

This sequence joins TRBV30 and TRBJ2-7; 9 nucleotides align to TRBD1. This CDR3 is 14 amino acids long. Germline V gene lookup returns CDR1 GTSNPN and CDR2 SVGIG (reference sequence). V lost 3 bases to trimming and J lost 3 bases; unmatched junction nucleotides: 6. CDR3 sequence reads: CAWRRGQGLYEQYF. The CDR3 DNA follows: TGTGCCTGGAGGCGGGGACAGGGCCTCTACGAGCAGTACTTC. The full variable domain, in which reference TRBV30 and TRBJ2-7 provide the parts outside the CDR3, is SQTIHQWPATLVQPVGSPLSLECTVEGTSNPNLYWYRQAAGRGLQLLFYSVGIGQISSEVPQNLSASRPQDRQFILSSKKLLLSDSGFYLCAWRRGQGLYEQYFGPGTRLTVT.

CDR3 amino acids: CASSPRDRSTDTQYF. CDR3 nucleotides: TGTGCCAGCAGTCCCCGGGACAGGAGCACAGATACGCAGTATTTT. This chain uses TRBV27 with TRBJ2-3; 8 bases fit TRBD1. The CDR3 spans 15 residues. Germline V gene sequence: CDR1 MNHEY, CDR2 SMNVEV (reference sequence). V shed 5 bases, J shed 0 bases, and the junction held 4 bases outside the gene matches.

This sequence joins TRBV6-4 and TRBJ1-2; no firm D call. This CDR3 spans 15 amino acids. Germline V lookup: CDR1 MRHNA, CDR2 SNTAGT. V lost 2 bases, J lost 6 bases, and 16 bases lay in between. CDR3 sequence (DNA): TGTGCCAGCAGTGACAGGAATGTAGGGCCCGATGGCTACACCTTC. The encoded protein is CASSDRNVGPDGYTF.

This chain joins TRBV5-6 and TRBJ2-7; no clear D. Germline V gene lookup returns CDR1 SGHDT and CDR2 YYEEEE. This CDR3 contains 11 residues. Trimming stripped 2 bases from V and 3 bases from J, with 3 bases between. The CDR3 is CASSFGYEQYF. The CDR3 nucleotides are TGTGCCAGCAGCTTCGGCTACGAGCAGTACTTC.

The rearrangement links TRBV30 to TRBJ2-2; maybe TRBD1 (5 bases). Trimming pared 3 bases from V and 3 bases from J, leaving 11 bases between. CDR1 and CDR2 from the germline V gene are GTSNPN and SVGIG (reference sequence). The CDR3 is 14 amino acids. CDR3 loop: CAWSDQGYTGELFF. In nucleotides, the CDR3 is TGTGCCTGGAGCGACCAGGGTTACACCGGGGAGCTGTTTTTT.

Only one count was recorded for this clone. The V gene is TRBV23-1, the J gene TRBJ1-3; 12 bases are a match to TRBD1. TRBV23-1 is reported as an ORF; its role is uncertain. This CDR3 comprises 18 residues. Unmatched junction bases numbered 15, after V lost 8 bases and J lost 4 bases. The CDR3 sequence: CASDSGTGGGVKGNTIYF. The CDR3 DNA sequence: TGCGCCAGCGACTCCGGGACAGGGGGCGGTGTGAAAGGAAACACCATATATTTT.

J is TRBJ2-7 and V is TRBV2; possible D gene TRBD1, 6 bases. Looked up from germline, CDR1 is SNHLY and CDR2 is FYNNEI. The CDR3 length is 13 residues. Trimming left V 5 bases short and J 2 bases short, with 10 bases between. CDR3 protein: CASSRDIAYEQYF. DNA of the CDR3: TGTGCCAGCAGTCGGGACATAGCCTACGAGCAGTACTTC.

This sequence joins TRBV27 and TRBJ2-5; no clear D. From germline, CDR1 is MNHEY and CDR2 SMNVEV (reference sequence). V lost 8 bases and J 4 bases, leaving 14 bases between the germline ends. CDR3 length equals 13 residues. DNA for the CDR3: TGTGCCAGCCGAGGCAACCCGGGAGAGACCCAGTACTTC. Translating it yields CASRGNPGETQYF.

The chain employs TRBV29-1 and TRBJ2-7; tentative D call: TRBD1 (5 bases). The CDR3 is made up of 12 amino acids. Germline V gene data show CDR1 as SQVTM and CDR2 as ANQGSEA. Trimming removed 0 bases from V and 7 bases from J, with 10 bases in between. CDR3 bases: TGCAGCGTTGAAGATCCCAGGGAAGAGCAGTACTTC. As protein: CSVEDPREEQYF.

The chain is built from TRBV6-6 and TRBJ2-3, with D hard to call. Germline V CDR1 and CDR2: MNHNY, SVGAGI (reference sequence). The CDR3 is 16 residues long. V was shortened by 8 bases and J by 2 bases, with 20 bases between the two germline ends. CDR3 in amino acids: CASGIPSTDLTDTQYF. CDR3 coding DNA: TGTGCCAGCGGAATCCCAAGCACCGACCTCACAGATACGCAGTATTTT.

V usage is TRBV9 and J usage is TRBJ2-5; 9 positions match TRBD1. Trimming cost V 4 bases and J 5 bases; bases outside gene matches: 6. The germline gives CDR1 SGDLS, CDR2 YYNGEE. The CDR3 loop spans 14 amino acids. CDR3 loop: CASSKTGGLETQYF. The CDR3 DNA follows: TGTGCCAGCAGCAAGACAGGGGGGTTGGAGACCCAGTACTTC.

The V and J genes are TRBV23-1 and TRBJ2-1; TRBD1 matches 10 bases. TRBV23-1 carries the ORF label, with uncertain function. V shed 8 bases, J shed 3 bases, and the junction held 10 bases outside the gene matches. The CDR3 extends over 16 amino acids. CDR3 amino acids: CASPGGGQGSYNEQFF. The CDR3 coding sequence is TGCGCCAGCCCGGGGGGGGGACAGGGGAGCTACAATGAGCAGTTCTTC.

The chain recombines TRBV15 with TRBJ2-7, with 8 bases lining up with TRBD1. Germline V CDR1 and CDR2: LNHNV, YYDKDF (reference sequence). CDR3 length equals 14 residues. The V gene end was trimmed by 2 bases and the J gene end by 7 bases; junction bases not matched to a gene: 7. The CDR3 spells CATSRPDRAREQYF. The CDR3 bases are TGTGCCACCAGCAGACCGGACAGGGCGCGGGAGCAGTACTTC.

The V and J genes are TRBV7-9 and TRBJ2-5, with a tentative D call TRBD2 (6 bases). Trimming took off 4 bases at V and 5 bases at J, with 11 bases between the two ends. Looked up from germline, CDR1 is SEHNR and CDR2 is FQNEAQ (reference sequence). The CDR3 covers 13 residues. CDR3 loop: CASSSEGGETQYF. The CDR3 coding sequence is TGTGCCAGCAGCTCGGAGGGAGGCGAGACCCAGTACTTC.

The chain joins TRBV27 to TRBJ2-7, with D tentatively TRBD1 (6 bases). The CDR3 contains 14 residues. Germline CDR1 is MNHEY and CDR2 is SMNVEV (reference sequence). V gave up 4 bases and J gave up 0 bases, with 10 bases separating them. The chain's CDR3 is CASSSRDTSYEQYF. In DNA form, the CDR3 reads TGTGCCAGCAGTTCCCGGGACACCTCCTACGAGCAGTACTTC.

This chain joins TRBV14 and TRBJ2-7, with D hard to call. The DNA end is more similar to TRBJ2-5, so the J call may be wrong. The CDR3 length is 14 residues. Germline-derived CDR1 and CDR2 are SGHDN and FVKESK. The chain's CDR3 is CASSQARVKETQYF. DNA for the CDR3: TGTGCCAGCAGCCAAGCCCGGGTGAAAGAGACCCAGTACTTC.

The chain combines TRBV9 with TRBJ2-3, with D possibly being TRBD2 (6 bases). The germline V gene has CDR1 SGDLS and CDR2 YYNGEE. With 5 bases removed from V and 1 base from J, the gap between germline ends came to 14 bases. This CDR3 has 15 amino acids. Written as DNA, the CDR3 is TGTGCCAGCAGTGGACCCGGCGGGGGCACAGATACGCAGTATTTT. Protein sequence: CASSGPGGGTDTQYF.

The sample holds a few counts of this clone. This chain connects TRBV19 to TRBJ2-1; 8 bases align to TRBD2. Germline CDR1 LNHDA, CDR2 SQIVND (reference sequence). Germline trimming cut 8 bases from V and 3 bases from J; bases unmatched to any gene: 6. The CDR3 is 14 residues long. The CDR3 loop is CASQSGGIYNEQFF. In DNA, the CDR3 is TGTGCCAGTCAATCGGGGGGGATCTACAATGAGCAGTTCTTC.

V usage is TRBV27 and J usage is TRBJ2-3; 7 positions agree with TRBD1. V trimming: 5 bases; J trimming: 4 bases; junction bases outside the gene matches: 9. CDR1 and CDR2 (germline): MNHEY, SMNVEV (reference sequence). This CDR3 contains 15 residues. The CDR3 reads CASSPATGNSDTQYF. CDR3 nucleotide sequence: TGTGCCAGCAGTCCTGCGACAGGGAACTCAGATACGCAGTATTTT.

The table lists this clone with a count of one. The rearrangement joins TRBV4-1 to TRBJ1-1; 8 bases align to TRBD1. The length of the CDR3 is 14 residues. In germline, CDR1 is MGHRA, CDR2 YSYEKL. The V gene end was trimmed by 0 bases and the J gene end by 4 bases; junction bases not matched to a gene: 1. The DNA for the CDR3 is TGCGCCAGCAGCCAAGAGACAGGGGTCACTGAAGCTTTCTTT. The encoded protein is CASSQETGVTEAFF.

The chain combines TRBV27 with TRBJ2-3, with 12 bases aligning to TRBD2. V shed 2 bases, J shed 4 bases, and the junction held 4 bases outside the gene matches. CDR3 length: 16 residues. Germline V lookup: CDR1 MNHEY, CDR2 SMNVEV (reference sequence). As DNA, the CDR3 is TGTGCCAGCAGTTTAACGACTAGCGGGAGTTCAGATACGCAGTATTTT. It translates to CASSLTTSGSSDTQYF.

J is TRBJ1-2 and V is TRBV7-8, with D maybe TRBD1 (5 bases). Trimming removed 2 bases at V and 0 bases at J, with 19 bases between. The CDR3 runs to 18 residues. CDR1 and CDR2 from the germline V gene are SGHVS and FQNEAQ. CDR3 in amino acids: CASSLKYGIRAANYGYTF. CDR3 nucleotides: TGTGCCAGCAGCTTAAAGTATGGTATCAGGGCCGCTAACTATGGCTACACCTTC.